This TCR beta chain was sequenced for a study of PD-1 blockade in classical Hodgkin lymphoma. The CDR3 totals 13 residues. Per the germline V gene, CDR1 is MNHNS and CDR2 is SASEGT. Whole-study findings and limits: There remain no defined causes for the repertoire differences, which possibly reflect disease activity or prior therapy. It was CD4+ TCR diversity, not CD8+, that rose significantly by C4D1.

The time point: cycle 4 day 1 (C4D1), after more than five weeks of nivolumab. All trial patients relapsed after autologous stem cell transplantation. Patients' outcomes at their best amounted to complete response, partial response or progressive disease. Profiling relied on immunoSEQ multiplex PCR, and the TCRdb table lists in-frame clones only, not all of them. The sample includes under 40,000 clones, about 80% of them seen just once. About this clone itself: Antigen specificity is unknown. Mismatch with germline at one junction end may stem from a read error.

This specimen consisted of peripheral blood mononuclear cells (PBMCs), obtained before the fourth cycle of nivolumab. This receptor was identified in a human donor with classical Hodgkin lymphoma. V gene TRBV6-1 combines with J gene TRBJ2-1; D possibly corresponds to TRBD1 (6 bases). CDR3: CASREGTGNGQFF. The CDR3 region has the DNA TGTGCCAGCAGAGAAGGAACAGGGAACGGGCAGTTCTTC.